One and the same sample provided the 24 T cell receptor beta chains below, sequenced in a study of STAT5B mutations in CD4+ large granular lymphocyte leukemia. Assay used: immunoSEQ multiplex PCR; TCRdb lists only in-frame clones, some missing. The sample lists some 30,000 clones; around four fifths were seen once. Sequenced input: CD4+ T cells from blood buffy coats. The receptors stem from a human donor in good health.

The chain couples TRBV2 to TRBJ2-5; TRBD2 aligns across 9 bases. Germline V gene data show CDR1 as SNHLY and CDR2 as FYNNEI. The V gene end was trimmed by 3 bases and the J gene end by 5 bases; junction bases not matched to a gene: 10. This CDR3 contains 16 residues. CDR3 DNA sequence: TGTGCCAGCAGTGATATTGGGCGGGGGGGAAGTGAGACCCAGTACTTC. Its translation is CASSDIGRGGSETQYF.

The chain recombines TRBV10-3 with TRBJ2-3; D is perhaps TRBD2 (6 bases). The CDR3 extends over 16 amino acids. The V and J ends lost 5 bases and 0 bases respectively, with 15 bases between them. The germline CDR1 and CDR2 sequences are ENHRY and SYGVKD. CDR3 protein: CAISPLASGSTDTQYF. The CDR3 nucleotides read TGTGCCATCAGTCCCCTTGCCAGCGGGAGCACAGATACGCAGTATTTT.

In its sample, this clone was seen once. This chain links TRBV28 with TRBJ2-3; D is possibly TRBD2 (6 bases). Looked up from germline, CDR1 is MDHEN and CDR2 is SYDVKM. The ends were cut back, 4 bases at V and 2 bases at J, with 16 bases in the middle. The CDR3 is 16 amino acids. The CDR3 region has the DNA TGTGCCAGCAGTTCCCTGACGGGAGTTATCACAGATACGCAGTATTTT. Protein: CASSSLTGVITDTQYF.

The chain has TRBV18 and TRBJ1-4; 7 bases fit TRBD1. The ends lost 3 bases at V and 8 bases at J; junction bases unmatched: 6. CDR1 and CDR2 (germline): KGHSH, LQKENI. CDR3 length equals 14 residues. The CDR3 reads CASSPAGGPEKLFF. The CDR3 DNA reads as TGTGCCAGCTCACCTGCAGGGGGACCGGAAAAACTGTTTTTT.

This sequence joins TRBV7-9 and TRBJ2-1, with 7 bases aligning to TRBD2. Germline V CDR1 and CDR2: SEHNR, FQNEAQ (reference sequence). This CDR3 region has 16 residues. V shed 7 bases and J 4 bases; nucleotides not matched to a gene: 13. In nucleotides, the CDR3 is TGTGCCAGCAACCCGGGGGGTGGGCGGGTGTACAATGAGCAGTTCTTC. Translated, it gives CASNPGGGRVYNEQFF.

This chain uses TRBV6-1 with TRBJ2-3; TRBD2 matches 8 bases. This CDR3 has 13 amino acids. Losses at the gene ends were 8 bases for V and 7 bases for J; bases not matched to a gene: 8. From germline, CDR1 is MNHNS and CDR2 SASEGT. The CDR3 nucleotides are TGTGCCAGCGGGAGCGGGAGAACGTATACGCAGTATTTT. Translated, it gives CASGSGRTYTQYF.

The chain joins TRBV6-1 to TRBJ2-5; D is perhaps TRBD1 or TRBD2 (5 bases each). V was trimmed by 6 bases and J by 10 bases, leaving 21 bases between them. This CDR3 spans 14 amino acids. CDR1 is MNHNS and CDR2 is SASEGT in the germline V gene. This chain's CDR3 is CASRDGALGAIQYF. DNA of the CDR3: TGTGCCAGCAGGGATGGGGCACTAGGGGCGATCCAGTACTTC.

This chain links TRBV27 with TRBJ2-1; 8 bases agree with TRBD1. The CDR3 runs 12 residues. V lost 6 bases and J lost 11; bases outside the gene matches: 6. CDR1 MNHEY and CDR2 SMNVEV come from the germline V gene (reference sequence). The CDR3 DNA follows: TGTGCCAGCAGCCTGACAGGGGAGAAGCAGTTCTTC. Its translation is CASSLTGEKQFF.

This rearrangement joins TRBV5-1 to TRBJ2-1; 7 bases map to TRBD1. V lost 0 bases, J lost 9 bases, and 9 bases stayed unmatched. CDR3 size: 15 residues. Germline loops: CDR1 SGHRS, CDR2 YFSETQ. The CDR3 nucleotides read TGCGCCAGCAGCTTGGAGGGGGCTCGTTCCAGTGAGCAGTTCTTC. It translates to CASSLEGARSSEQFF.

The V call is TRBV29-1, the J call TRBJ1-1; D gene unclear. With 7 bases removed from V and 0 bases from J, the gap between germline ends came to 12 bases. Looked up from germline, CDR1 is SQVTM and CDR2 is ANQGSEA. The CDR3 is 13 amino acids. The CDR3 nucleotides read TGCAGCGCCCGCCCCGGGGTGAACACTGAAGCTTTCTTT. It translates to CSARPGVNTEAFF.

J is TRBJ1-2 and V is TRBV10-3, with 9 positions matching TRBD1. Per the germline V gene, CDR1 is ENHRY and CDR2 is SYGVKD. This CDR3 is 15 amino acids long. With V trimmed by 4 bases and J by 3 bases, 6 bases remained unmatched. Here the CDR3 reads CAISGQGEADYGYTF. The CDR3 bases are TGTGCCATCAGTGGACAGGGGGAGGCGGACTATGGCTACACCTTC.

The chain is built from TRBV4-1 and TRBJ1-6; no firm D call. Trimming stripped 2 bases from V and 7 bases from J, with 12 bases between. Germline CDR1 is MGHRA and CDR2 is YSYEKL. The length of the CDR3 is 15 residues. Here the CDR3 reads CASSQLGVGNSPLHF. CDR3 DNA sequence: TGCGCCAGCAGCCAACTCGGGGTTGGGAATTCACCCCTCCACTTT.

This chain joins TRBV20-1 and TRBJ1-1, with D uncertain. Trimming left V 5 bases short and J 5 bases short, with 9 bases between. This CDR3 contains 11 residues. Germline CDR1 reads DFQATT; CDR2 reads SNEGSKA (reference sequence). The CDR3 nucleotides are TGCAGTGCTGATGGAAGGACTGAAGCTTTCTTT. It codes for CSADGRTEAFF.

CDR3 residues: CASSEPGANVLTF. The DNA of the CDR3 is TGTGCCAGCAGCGAACCTGGGGCCAACGTCCTGACTTTC. The J gene is TRBJ2-6, the V gene TRBV9; D remains unclear. The CDR3 length is 13 residues. Trimming removed 3 bases at V and 2 bases at J, with 3 bases between. The germline V gene has CDR1 SGDLS and CDR2 YYNGEE.

The gene calls are TRBV5-6 and TRBJ1-5; D is unresolved. CDR1 SGHDT and CDR2 YYEEEE come from the germline V gene. Trimming removed 4 bases at V and 6 bases at J, with 20 bases between. The CDR3 is made up of 16 amino acids. CDR3 sequence (DNA): TGTGCCAGCAGCATCTTCGGCAGGCAAATCACTCAGCCCCAGCATTTT. This translates into CASSIFGRQITQPQHF.

The chain links TRBV6-5 to TRBJ2-7, with D uncertain. Per the germline V gene, CDR1 is MNHEY and CDR2 is SVGAGI. This CDR3 is built from 11 residues. The V and J ends lost 0 bases and 7 bases respectively, with 4 bases between them. CDR3 bases: TGTGCCAGCAGTTACTCGGGGGAGCAGTACTTC. As protein: CASSYSGEQYF.

The genes are TRBV18 and TRBJ2-6; D call uncertain. Germline CDR1 and CDR2: KGHSH and LQKENI. The V gene lost 3 bases and the J gene lost 0 bases, with 9 bases spanning the gap. There are 16 residues in the CDR3. CDR3 coding DNA: TGTGCCAGCTCACCGGGCAGTTCCTCTGGGGCCAACGTCCTGACTTTC. Its translation is CASSPGSSSGANVLTF.

The chain combines TRBV18 with TRBJ2-7; 11 bases match TRBD1. CDR1 is KGHSH and CDR2 is LQKENI in the germline V gene. There are 15 residues in the CDR3. The trim removed 8 bases at V and 3 bases at J, leaving 9 bases unmatched. The CDR3 loop is CASRRGGQGVYEQYF. DNA of the CDR3: TGTGCCAGCCGACGGGGGGGACAGGGGGTCTACGAGCAGTACTTC.

V is TRBV29-1 and J is TRBJ2-3; 7 nucleotides match TRBD2. V gave up 5 bases and J gave up 3 bases; unmatched junction bases: 8. Germline V gene lookup returns CDR1 SQVTM and CDR2 ANQGSEA. The CDR3 loop spans 14 amino acids. The CDR3 bases are TGCAGCGTTCTAGGACTAGGAGGGACAGATACGCAGTATTTT. Its protein is CSVLGLGGTDTQYF.

The chain employs TRBV5-5 and TRBJ1-2; a weak D match, TRBD1 (5 bases). This CDR3 spans 15 amino acids. Germline V gives CDR1 SGHKS, CDR2 YYEKEE (reference sequence). Trimming left V 3 bases short and J 4 bases short, with 16 bases between. The CDR3 region is CASSSRAWDGYGYTF. The CDR3 nucleotides are TGTGCCAGCAGCTCCAGGGCGTGGGATGGCTATGGCTACACCTTC.

The chain combines TRBV10-1 with TRBJ2-7; possibly TRBD1 for D (5 bases). CDR3 length: 14 residues. V lost 11 bases and J 3 bases, leaving 20 bases between the germline ends. Germline lookup yields CDR1 WNHNN and CDR2 SYGVQD (reference sequence). Here the CDR3 reads CALQDRSPNYEQYF. CDR3 DNA: TGCGCCCTACAGGACCGAAGCCCTAACTACGAGCAGTACTTC.

This chain joins TRBV6-1 and TRBJ1-1; D ambiguous. The V end was cut by 3 bases, the J end by 4 bases, with 9 bases between. CDR3 size: 13 residues. Germline lookup yields CDR1 MNHNS and CDR2 SASEGT. CDR3 nucleotides: TGTGCCAGCAGTGAGGTGGACGGCACTGAAGCTTTCTTT. Protein: CASSEVDGTEAFF.

This clone was detected only once. This chain connects TRBV4-1 to TRBJ1-4, with a tentative D call TRBD1 (5 bases). The ends were cut back, 3 bases at V and 1 base at J, with 9 bases in the middle. The CDR3 extends over 15 amino acids. CDR1 MGHRA and CDR2 YSYEKL come from the germline V gene. The DNA of the CDR3 is TGCGCCAGCAGCCAGCCTCAGGGAACTAATGAAAAACTGTTTTTT. Encoded protein: CASSQPQGTNEKLFF.

This chain joins TRBV5-6 and TRBJ1-2; D call uncertain. The CDR3 covers 12 residues. Germline V gene sequence: CDR1 SGHDT, CDR2 YYEEEE. V was pared by 4 bases and J by 5 bases, with 9 bases between. CDR3 residues: CASSLDGYGYTF. In DNA form, the CDR3 reads TGTGCCAGCAGCCTGGACGGGTATGGCTACACCTTC.